This T cell receptor (beta chain) was captured in a study of T cell changes during pregnancy in multiple sclerosis. Here immunoSEQ multiplex PCR was the method, and the copy in TCRdb shows in-frame clones only, minus some. The sample holds roughly 86,000 clones; 92% are singletons and the top ten take over 2%. This sequence originates from a female donor with multiple sclerosis, enrolled in a pregnancy study. The source material was peripheral blood, sampled in the first trimester of pregnancy.

The CDR3 is CATSKPGTTTSYEQYF. Written as DNA, the CDR3 is TGTGCCACCAGCAAGCCCGGGACTACCACTTCCTACGAGCAGTACTTC. The chain employs TRBV15 and TRBJ2-7, with 7 bases that match TRBD2. Germline lookup yields CDR1 LNHNV and CDR2 YYDKDF (reference sequence). The CDR3 is made up of 16 amino acids. Unmatched junction bases numbered 10, after V lost 4 bases and J lost 1 base.